This TCR beta chain was observed in a study of identifying expanded T cells in peripheral blood. Trimming removed 0 bases from V and 0 bases from J, with 9 bases in between. The CDR3 spans 15 residues. Germline values: CDR1 SGHRS, CDR2 YFSETQ. The repertoire was sequenced with immunoSEQ multiplex PCR; TCRdb's copy has only in-frame clones and lacks some. This sample has about 80,000 clones, with 80% to 90% found just once. Sequencing was performed on blood. The rearrangement joins TRBV5-1 to TRBJ1-1; the D is unclear. This TCR was sampled from a person aged 18-69 years in good health. CDR3 residues: CASSLAGELNTEAFF. The CDR3, as DNA: TGCGCCAGCAGCTTGGCCGGGGAACTGAACACTGAAGCTTTCTTT.